The clone carrying this T cell receptor (beta chain) was detected a few times. This specimen belongs to a study of T cells in Graves' hyperthyroidism and ophthalmopathy. TCR beta CDR3 regions were amplified from RNA transcripts. HTBI primers were used for first-round RT-PCR of the TCR CDR3. TCRdb ran MiXCR on the multiplex PCR reads and lists one entry per CDR3 protein. This table holds over 700,000 distinct CDR3 sequences, around 20% found once. There are 13 residues in the CDR3. Per the germline V gene, CDR1 is SGHRS and CDR2 is YFSETQ. V was trimmed by 0 bases and J by 6 bases, leaving 10 bases between them.

The chain is built from TRBV5-1 and TRBJ2-7, with D uncertain. The sample comprised blood. This sequence was found in a woman between 45 and 60 years old with Graves' hyperthyroidism that later progressed to Graves' ophthalmopathy. CDR3 nucleotide sequence: TGCGCCAGCAGCTTGGAGGGCCTCGGCGAGCAGTACTTC. Protein product: CASSLEGLGEQYF.